A selection of T cell receptor beta chains follows, all from one sample in a study of T-cell memory formation after mild COVID-19. Each CDR3 protein is one row after TCRdb ran MiXCR on the 5' RACE reads. The table shows a few hundred thousand distinct CDR3 sequences, with over 25% occurring only once. The specimen sequenced was PBMCs or a T cell subset sorted from them (not recorded which). The receptor source for this set is an adult woman who had mild COVID-19 (a few samples of this study predate the infection). Cell type and time point are not known. CDR3s include the opening cysteine and the closing phenylalanine or tryptophan. The D gene is left open where the match is weak. Clone size, where shown, is once, few, many, or a class for clones that have expanded.

v_call	j_call	clone_size	d_call	cdr3_aa	cdr3_nt
TRBV12-3/TRBV12-4	TRBJ1-3	-	-	CASEGPDSGNTIYF	TGTGCCAGCGAAGGGCCCGACTCTGGAAACACCATATATTTT
TRBV7-2	TRBJ2-6	-	-	CASSDWVSGANVLTF	TGTGCCAGCAGTGACTGGGTCTCTGGGGCCAACGTCCTGACTTTC
TRBV20-1	TRBJ2-1	-	TRBD2	CSARAGLAGSSSSYNEQFF	TGCAGTGCTAGGGCCGGACTAGCGGGCTCCTCTAGCTCCTACAATGAGCAGTTCTTC
TRBV6-2/TRBV6-3	TRBJ2-7	-	-	CASRWAMSYEQYF	TGTGCCAGCAGATGGGCTATGTCCTACGAGCAGTACTTC
TRBV20-1	TRBJ2-7	-	TRBD1	CSATDRPDEQYF	TGCAGTGCTACGGACAGGCCAGACGAGCAGTACTTC
TRBV5-1	TRBJ1-2	-	-	CASSMAVTGGGYTF	TGCGCCAGCAGCATGGCTGTGACTGGGGGAGGCTACACCTTC
TRBV9	TRBJ2-1	once	-	CASSPSWRGGSNEQFF	TGTGCCAGCAGCCCCAGCTGGAGGGGGGGAAGCAATGAGCAGTTCTTC
TRBV4-2	TRBJ1-4	few	-	CASSLSTSPNEKLFF	TGTGCCAGCAGCCTATCGACCTCACCTAATGAAAAACTGTTTTTT
TRBV20-1	TRBJ2-2	few	-	CSARGGADTGELFF	TGCAGTGCTAGAGGTGGGGCCGACACCGGGGAGCTGTTTTTT
TRBV3-1	TRBJ2-7	-	-	CASSPGQLFYEQYF	TGTGCCAGCAGCCCCGGACAGCTTTTCTACGAGCAGTACTTC
TRBV20-1	TRBJ1-2	once	TRBD1	CSAPDRANYGYTF	TGCAGTGCGCCGGACAGGGCGAACTATGGCTACACCTTC
TRBV7-9	TRBJ2-3	few	TRBD2	CASSLGVAGGTDTQYF	TGTGCCAGCAGCTTAGGGGTAGCGGGAGGAACAGATACGCAGTATTTT
TRBV7-9	TRBJ2-2	few	-	CASSFSLGHLTGELFF	TGTGCCAGCAGCTTTAGTTTGGGGCACCTCACCGGGGAGCTGTTTTTT
TRBV4-3	TRBJ2-7	-	TRBD2	CASSQVGGRAYEQYF	TGCGCCAGCAGCCAAGTTGGCGGGAGGGCCTACGAGCAGTACTTC
TRBV3-1	TRBJ1-5	few	-	CASSQVGFGQPQHF	TGTGCCAGCAGCCAGGTAGGGTTCGGTCAGCCCCAGCATTTT
TRBV20-1	TRBJ2-3	few	TRBD2	CSARGLARADTQYF	TGCAGTGCGCGGGGACTAGCGCGGGCAGATACGCAGTATTTT
TRBV7-9	TRBJ2-7	-	TRBD1	CASSQTGERYEQYF	TGTGCCAGCAGCCAAACAGGGGAGAGGTACGAGCAGTACTTC
TRBV4-3	TRBJ2-3	-	TRBD1	CASSLDRERGDTQYF	TGCGCCAGCAGCCTTGACAGGGAACGGGGAGATACGCAGTATTTT
TRBV5-1	TRBJ2-5	few	-	CASSLGSGTMRETQYF	TGCGCCAGCAGCTTGGGGTCCGGGACCATGAGGGAGACCCAGTACTTC
TRBV20-1	TRBJ1-6	few	TRBD1	CSARDGTGAYNSPLHF	TGCAGTGCTAGAGATGGGACAGGCGCCTATAATTCACCCCTCCACTTT
TRBV10-2	TRBJ1-4	few	-	CASSRGGGEKLFF	TGCGCCAGCTCCCGGGGGGGCGGGGAAAAACTGTTTTTT
TRBV18	TRBJ2-1	-	-	CASSETDSLYNEQFF	TGTGCCAGCTCAGAGACGGACAGCTTGTACAATGAGCAGTTCTTC
TRBV7-9	TRBJ2-5	-	TRBD2	CASSFLLAGTQYF	TGTGCCAGCAGCTTCCTTCTAGCGGGGACCCAGTACTTC
TRBV9	TRBJ1-2	-	-	CASSVVDRPYGYTF	TGTGCCAGCAGCGTAGTCGACAGGCCATATGGCTACACCTTC
TRBV7-9	TRBJ1-1	-	-	CASSSQSSRDTEAFF	TGTGCCAGCAGCTCCCAATCCTCCCGGGACACTGAAGCTTTCTTT
TRBV7-2	TRBJ1-5	-	TRBD1	CASSLSTGQLMAF	TGTGCCAGCAGCCTCTCGACGGGACAGTTGATGGCCTTT
TRBV5-5	TRBJ2-1	-	-	CASSRWGSNEQFF	TGTGCCAGCAGCCGATGGGGGTCCAATGAGCAGTTCTTC
TRBV19	TRBJ2-7	once	TRBD2	CASRGLAGGGGEQYF	TGTGCCAGTAGAGGACTAGCGGGAGGAGGCGGCGAGCAGTACTTC
TRBV15	TRBJ1-4	few	TRBD1	CATQDRVDEKLFF	TGTGCCACTCAGGACAGGGTGGATGAAAAACTGTTTTTT
TRBV5-4	TRBJ2-3	many	-	CASSPIGSARNTQYF	TGTGCCAGCAGCCCAATCGGCTCCGCGAGGAATACGCAGTATTTT
TRBV6-6	TRBJ1-1	-	-	CASSYLPSTEAFF	TGTGCCAGCAGTTACTTACCTTCCACTGAAGCTTTCTTT
TRBV7-2	TRBJ2-1	-	TRBD2	CASSLGQRGNEQFF	TGTGCCAGCAGCTTAGGGCAGCGGGGGAATGAGCAGTTCTTC
TRBV4-1	TRBJ2-1	-	TRBD2	CASSQGLAGGISYNEQFF	TGCGCCAGCAGCCAGGGACTAGCGGGGGGCATCTCCTACAATGAGCAGTTCTTC
TRBV7-9	TRBJ2-7	-	-	CASSLVGGGPPYEQYF	TGTGCCAGCAGCTTAGTTGGAGGGGGTCCCCCCTACGAGCAGTACTTC
TRBV20-1	TRBJ2-1	-	TRBD2	CSARPGGNEQFF	TGCAGTGCTAGACCGGGAGGGAATGAGCAGTTCTTC
TRBV4-3	TRBJ2-7	few	-	CASSQDLQGQNYEQYF	TGCGCCAGCAGCCAGGATTTACAGGGTCAGAACTACGAGCAGTACTTC
TRBV5-1	TRBJ1-2	few	-	CASSLVGNYGYTF	TGCGCCAGCAGCTTGGTGGGAAACTATGGCTACACCTTC
TRBV24-1	TRBJ1-2	-	-	CATSDPGTNYGYTF	TGTGCCACCAGTGACCCTGGGACCAACTATGGCTACACCTTC
TRBV28	TRBJ1-1	few	TRBD1	CASSSRRDRDGRAFF	TGTGCCAGCAGTTCTCGACGGGACAGGGACGGGAGAGCTTTCTTT
TRBV15	TRBJ1-5	-	-	CATSNAGLLSNQPQHF	TGTGCCACCAGCAATGCAGGTCTTCTTAGCAATCAGCCCCAGCATTTT
TRBV10-3	TRBJ2-5	-	TRBD2	CAISEGLAKETQYF	TGTGCCATCAGTGAAGGACTAGCGAAAGAGACCCAGTACTTC
TRBV5-1	TRBJ1-1	-	TRBD1	CASTGGTEAFF	TGCGCCAGCACAGGGGGAACTGAAGCTTTCTTT
TRBV6-5	TRBJ2-1	few	-	CASSYGRSVGGEQFF	TGTGCCAGCAGTTACGGGCGGTCCGTAGGAGGCGAGCAGTTCTTC
TRBV5-1	TRBJ2-3	-	-	CASSLDGGATDTQYF	TGCGCCAGCAGCTTGGATGGCGGAGCCACAGATACGCAGTATTTT
TRBV15	TRBJ1-1	-	-	CATSRDLQRGRNTEAFF	TGTGCCACCAGCAGAGATTTACAGCGCGGGCGGAACACTGAAGCTTTCTTT
TRBV15	TRBJ2-7	-	-	CATSRYQGGWYEQYF	TGTGCCACCAGCAGATACCAGGGAGGTTGGTACGAGCAGTACTTC
TRBV7-6	TRBJ2-7	few	TRBD1	CASSTDRGSYEQYF	TGTGCCAGCAGCACCGACAGGGGCTCCTACGAGCAGTACTTC
TRBV9	TRBJ2-3	-	TRBD2	CASSDGLAVTDTQYF	TGTGCCAGCAGCGATGGACTAGCGGTCACAGATACGCAGTATTTT
TRBV12-3/TRBV12-4	TRBJ1-2	few	-	CASSLSGSKYGYTF	TGTGCCAGCAGTTTATCAGGGAGCAAGTATGGCTACACCTTC
TRBV7-9	TRBJ2-1	-	-	CASSLAWGTDNEQFF	TGTGCCAGCAGCTTAGCGTGGGGCACGGACAATGAGCAGTTCTTC
TRBV7-9	TRBJ2-7	-	TRBD1	CASRGQEYEQYF	TGTGCCAGCAGGGGACAGGAGTACGAGCAGTACTTC
TRBV27	TRBJ2-1	many	-	CASSYLPIGTNEQFF	TGTGCCAGCAGTTACTTGCCTATAGGCACCAATGAGCAGTTCTTC
TRBV5-1	TRBJ2-1	few	TRBD2	CASSSGTSPYNEQFF	TGCGCCAGCAGCTCAGGGACTAGCCCCTACAATGAGCAGTTCTTC
TRBV4-1	TRBJ2-3	-	-	CASSQYPSTDTQYF	TGCGCCAGCAGCCAATACCCTAGCACAGATACGCAGTATTTT
TRBV20-1	TRBJ2-1	-	-	CSAATPGDEQFF	TGCAGTGCTGCGACCCCCGGGGATGAGCAGTTCTTC